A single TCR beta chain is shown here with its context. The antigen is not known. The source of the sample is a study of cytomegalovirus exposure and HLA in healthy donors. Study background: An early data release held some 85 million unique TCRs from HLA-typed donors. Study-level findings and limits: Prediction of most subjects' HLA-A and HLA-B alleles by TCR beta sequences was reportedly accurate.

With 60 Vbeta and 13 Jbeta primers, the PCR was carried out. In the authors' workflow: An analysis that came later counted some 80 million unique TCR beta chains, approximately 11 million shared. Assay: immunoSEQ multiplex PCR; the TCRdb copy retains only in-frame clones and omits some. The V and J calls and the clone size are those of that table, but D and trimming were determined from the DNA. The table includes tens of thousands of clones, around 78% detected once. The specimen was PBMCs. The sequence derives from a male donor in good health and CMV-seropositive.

CDR3 bases: TGTGCCAGCAGCTTAGGCCCCGGACAGCACACTGAAGCTTTCTTT. It yields the protein CASSLGPGQHTEAFF. V gene TRBV5-4 combines with J gene TRBJ1-1; a possible D gene is TRBD1 (6 bases). In germline, CDR1 is SGHNT, CDR2 YYREEE (reference sequence). This CDR3 is 15 amino acids long. The V end was cut by 2 bases, the J end by 3 bases, with 14 bases between.